A selection of T cell receptor beta chains follows, all from one sample in a study of T cell responses to AZD1222 COVID-19 vaccine. Clones were read by immunoSEQ multiplex PCR, and TCRdb kept only the in-frame ones, dropping some. The table shows 120,000 to 150,000 clones, with around 88% occurring only once. Sample: peripheral blood, taken on day 0 of AZD1222 vaccination. The receptors shown here come from an adult in good health. Each CDR3 is given with its conserved first and last residue. A D gene is named only where the DNA matches it firmly. Clone size appears in some rows only: once, few, many, or a class for an expanded clone.

j_gene,v_gene,abundance,d_gene,CDR3nt,CDR3aa
TRBJ1-2,TRBV12-3/TRBV12-4,NA,TRBD1,TGTGCCAGCAGCGGACAGGGGTTCTATGGCTACACCTTC,CASSGQGFYGYTF
TRBJ1-2,TRBV27,few,NA,TGTGCCAGCAGTTTATCCGTGTCTGGCACCAACTATGGCTACACCTTC,CASSLSVSGTNYGYTF
TRBJ1-2,TRBV7-2,many,TRBD1,TGTGCCAGCAGACAGGGGGCTGCCAACTATGGCTACACCTTC,CASRQGAANYGYTF
TRBJ1-1,TRBV6-5,NA,NA,TGTGCCAGCAGTTACACGCTTCCGGGTGAAACTGAAGCTTTCTTT,CASSYTLPGETEAFF
TRBJ2-3,TRBV6-4,NA,NA,TGTGCCAGCAGACCCCCAGATACGCAGTATTTT,CASRPPDTQYF
TRBJ2-3,TRBV4-2,NA,NA,TGTGCCAGCAGCCAAGTAGGAGTAGCAGCAGATACGCAGTATTTT,CASSQVGVAADTQYF
TRBJ1-3,TRBV10-3,NA,TRBD1,TGTGCCATCACGGGACAGCTCCTGCCTGGAAACACCATATATTTT,CAITGQLLPGNTIYF
TRBJ2-7,TRBV27,NA,TRBD2,TGTGCCAGCACCCACCGTGGGAGGGCCTACGAGCAGTACTTC,CASTHRGRAYEQYF
TRBJ1-1,TRBV27,few,TRBD1,TGTGCCAGCAGTTTACGGACAGGAGCCACTGAAGCTTTCTTT,CASSLRTGATEAFF
TRBJ1-1,TRBV19,NA,TRBD1,TGTGCCAGTAGTATAGCCGGACAGGGTATAGGTAACACTGAAGCTTTCTTT,CASSIAGQGIGNTEAFF
TRBJ2-2,TRBV7-2,NA,TRBD1,TGTGCCAGCAGCCTCCAGGGGGCAACGAACACCGGGGAGCTGTTTTTT,CASSLQGATNTGELFF
TRBJ2-1,TRBV15,NA,TRBD2,TGTGCCACCAGCAGAGATATCGGGACTAGCGGGTCGTCCTACAATGAGCAGTTCTTC,CATSRDIGTSGSSYNEQFF
TRBJ1-2,TRBV28,NA,NA,TGTGCCAGCAGTTTACAGGACTATGGCTACACCTTC,CASSLQDYGYTF
TRBJ2-7,TRBV25-1,once,NA,TGTGCCAGCAGTGAAGCCGGGGTCGAGCAGTACTTC,CASSEAGVEQYF
TRBJ2-3,TRBV3-1/TRBV3-2,NA,NA,TGTGCCAGCAGCCCGCCCATTACAGATACGCAGTATTTT,CASSPPITDTQYF
TRBJ2-3,TRBV3-1/TRBV3-2,NA,TRBD2,TGTGCCAGCAGCCAAGGGCTAGCGGGAGGAAGGACGCAGTATTTT,CASSQGLAGGRTQYF
TRBJ2-7,TRBV18,once,NA,TGTGCCAGCTCAGTTCCGGGAGCCGACGAGCAGTACTTC,CASSVPGADEQYF
TRBJ2-7,TRBV6-2/TRBV6-3,NA,NA,TGTGCCAGCAGTTACCCGACGGGGATCACCTACGAGCAGTACTTC,CASSYPTGITYEQYF
TRBJ2-1,TRBV14,NA,TRBD1,TGTGCCAGCAGCCAAGATTTTATACAGGGGCGGCGAACGGAGCAGTTCTTC,CASSQDFIQGRRTEQFF
TRBJ2-1,TRBV10-3,NA,TRBD1,TGTGCCATCAGTGAGTCCGGAGACAGGGGCCTCAATGAGCAGTTCTTC,CAISESGDRGLNEQFF
TRBJ2-7,TRBV6-2/TRBV6-3,NA,NA,TGTGCCAGCAGTTACGTCGACGCCTACGAGCAGTACTTC,CASSYVDAYEQYF
TRBJ2-2,TRBV18,NA,NA,TGTGCCAGCTCACCAAGAACGGGCCAGGACACCGGGGAGCTGTTTTTT,CASSPRTGQDTGELFF